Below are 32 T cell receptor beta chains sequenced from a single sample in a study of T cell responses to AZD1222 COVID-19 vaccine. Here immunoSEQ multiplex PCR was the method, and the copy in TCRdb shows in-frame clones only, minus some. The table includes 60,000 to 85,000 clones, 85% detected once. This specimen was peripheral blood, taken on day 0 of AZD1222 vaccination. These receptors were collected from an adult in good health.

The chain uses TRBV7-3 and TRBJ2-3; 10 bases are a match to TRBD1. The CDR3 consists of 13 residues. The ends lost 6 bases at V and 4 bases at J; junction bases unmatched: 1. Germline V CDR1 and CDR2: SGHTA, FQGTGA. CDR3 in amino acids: CASRDRGSDTQYF. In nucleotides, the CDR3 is TGTGCCAGCAGGGACAGGGGGTCAGATACGCAGTATTTT.

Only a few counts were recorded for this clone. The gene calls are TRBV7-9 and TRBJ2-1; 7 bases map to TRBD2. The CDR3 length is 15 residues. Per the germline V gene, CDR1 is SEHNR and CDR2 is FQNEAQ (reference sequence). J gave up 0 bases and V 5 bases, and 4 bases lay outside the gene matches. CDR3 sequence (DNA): TGTGCCAGCAGCCCAGCGGGGACCTCCTACAATGAGCAGTTCTTC. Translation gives CASSPAGTSYNEQFF. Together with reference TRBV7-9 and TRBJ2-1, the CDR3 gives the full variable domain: DTGVSQNPRHKITKRGQNVTFRCDPISEHNRLYWYRQTLGQGPEFLTYFQNEAQLEKSRLLSDRFSAERPKGSFSTLEIQRTEQGDSAMYLCASSPAGTSYNEQFFGPGTRLTVL.

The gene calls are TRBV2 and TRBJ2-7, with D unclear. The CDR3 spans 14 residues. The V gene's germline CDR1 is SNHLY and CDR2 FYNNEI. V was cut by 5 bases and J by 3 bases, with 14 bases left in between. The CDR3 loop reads CASSPGLKSYEQYF. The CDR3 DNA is TGTGCCAGCAGTCCGGGCCTCAAAAGCTACGAGCAGTACTTC.

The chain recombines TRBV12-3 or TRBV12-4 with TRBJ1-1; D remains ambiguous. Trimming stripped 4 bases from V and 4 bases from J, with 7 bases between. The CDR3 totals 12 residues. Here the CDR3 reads CASSYWGTEAFF. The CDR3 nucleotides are TGTGCCAGCAGTTATTGGGGCACTGAAGCTTTCTTT.

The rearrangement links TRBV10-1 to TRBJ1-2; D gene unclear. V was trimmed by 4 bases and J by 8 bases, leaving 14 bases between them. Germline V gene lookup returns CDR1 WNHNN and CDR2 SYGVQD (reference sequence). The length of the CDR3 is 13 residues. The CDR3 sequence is CASSGPGASGYTF. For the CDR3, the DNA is TGCGCCAGCAGTGGCCCTGGAGCGAGCGGCTACACCTTC.

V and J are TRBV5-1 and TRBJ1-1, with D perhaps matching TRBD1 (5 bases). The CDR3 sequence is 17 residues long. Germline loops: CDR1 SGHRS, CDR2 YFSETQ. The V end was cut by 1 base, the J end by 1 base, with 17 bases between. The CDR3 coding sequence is TGCGCCAGCAGCTTGCAAGGGGCGCCCGGCGCGAACACTGAAGCTTTCTTT. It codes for CASSLQGAPGANTEAFF.

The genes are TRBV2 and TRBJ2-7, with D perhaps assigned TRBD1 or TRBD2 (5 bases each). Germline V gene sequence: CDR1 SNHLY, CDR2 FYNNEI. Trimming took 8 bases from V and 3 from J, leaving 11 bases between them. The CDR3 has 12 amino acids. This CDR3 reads CASRGKVYEQYF. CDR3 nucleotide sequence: TGTGCCAGCCGGGGCAAAGTCTACGAGCAGTACTTC.

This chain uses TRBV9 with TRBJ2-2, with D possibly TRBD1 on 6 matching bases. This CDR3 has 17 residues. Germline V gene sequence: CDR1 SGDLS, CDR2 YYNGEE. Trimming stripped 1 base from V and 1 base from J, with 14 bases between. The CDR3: CASSVLRRGQNTGELFF. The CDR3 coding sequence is TGTGCCAGCAGCGTACTCCGAAGGGGACAGAACACCGGGGAGCTGTTTTTT. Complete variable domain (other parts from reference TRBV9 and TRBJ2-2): DSGVTQTPKHLITATGQRVTLRCSPRSGDLSVYWYQQSLDQGLQFLIQYYNGEERAKGNILERFSAQQFPDLHSELNLSSLELGDSALYFCASSVLRRGQNTGELFFGEGSRLTVL.

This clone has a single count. For the CDR3, the DNA is TGTGCCAGCAGCACCACAGGGTCCCCGAACGGCGCCGGGGAGCTGTTTTTT. Its protein is CASSTTGSPNGAGELFF. The chain employs TRBV14 and TRBJ2-2; D is perhaps TRBD1 (6 bases). Deletions cut 5 bases from V and 6 bases from J, with 22 bases between. Germline V gene sequence: CDR1 SGHDN, CDR2 FVKESK. This CDR3 is 17 amino acids long.

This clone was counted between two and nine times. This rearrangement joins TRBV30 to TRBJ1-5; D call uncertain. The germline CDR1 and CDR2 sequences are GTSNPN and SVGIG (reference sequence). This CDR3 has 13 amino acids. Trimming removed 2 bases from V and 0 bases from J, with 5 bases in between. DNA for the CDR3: TGTGCCTGGAGTTCTTATAGCAATCAGCCCCAGCATTTT. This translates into CAWSSYSNQPQHF.

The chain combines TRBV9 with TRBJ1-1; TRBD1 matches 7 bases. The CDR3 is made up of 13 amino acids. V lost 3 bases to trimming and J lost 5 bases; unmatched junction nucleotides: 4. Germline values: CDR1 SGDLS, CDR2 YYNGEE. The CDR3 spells CASSGTGVTEAFF. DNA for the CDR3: TGTGCCAGCAGCGGGACAGGCGTTACTGAAGCTTTCTTT. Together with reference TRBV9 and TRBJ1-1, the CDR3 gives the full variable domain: DSGVTQTPKHLITATGQRVTLRCSPRSGDLSVYWYQQSLDQGLQFLIQYYNGEERAKGNILERFSAQQFPDLHSELNLSSLELGDSALYFCASSGTGVTEAFFGQGTRLTVV.

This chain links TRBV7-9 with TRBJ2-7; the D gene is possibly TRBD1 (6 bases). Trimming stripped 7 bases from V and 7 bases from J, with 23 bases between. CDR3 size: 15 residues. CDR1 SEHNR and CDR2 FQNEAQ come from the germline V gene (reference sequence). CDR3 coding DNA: TGTGCCAGCAACTCCGGGAACAGGGTATCGGGGGAGCAGTACTTC. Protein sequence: CASNSGNRVSGEQYF.

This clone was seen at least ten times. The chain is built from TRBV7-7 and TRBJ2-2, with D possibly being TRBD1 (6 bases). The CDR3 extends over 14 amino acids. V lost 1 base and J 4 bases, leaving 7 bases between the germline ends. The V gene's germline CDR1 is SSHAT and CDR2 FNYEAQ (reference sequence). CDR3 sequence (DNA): TGTGCCAGCAGCTTAGTCAGGGGCACCGGGGAGCTGTTTTTT. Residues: CASSLVRGTGELFF.

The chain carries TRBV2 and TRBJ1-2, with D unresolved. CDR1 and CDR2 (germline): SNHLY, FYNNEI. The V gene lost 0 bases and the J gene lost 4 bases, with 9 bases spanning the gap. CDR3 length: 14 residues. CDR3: CASSEADSLYGYTF. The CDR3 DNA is TGTGCCAGCAGTGAAGCGGATAGCCTCTATGGCTACACCTTC.

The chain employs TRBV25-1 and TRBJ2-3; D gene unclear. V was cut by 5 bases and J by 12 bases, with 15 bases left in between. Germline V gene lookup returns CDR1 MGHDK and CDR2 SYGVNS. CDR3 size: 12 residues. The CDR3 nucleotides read TGTGCCAGCAGTCCTAAGATGGCAATCCAGTATTTT. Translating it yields CASSPKMAIQYF.

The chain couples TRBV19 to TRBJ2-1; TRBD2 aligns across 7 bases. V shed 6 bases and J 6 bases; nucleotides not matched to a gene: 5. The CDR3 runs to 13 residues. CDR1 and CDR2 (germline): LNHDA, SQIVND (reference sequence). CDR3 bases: TGTGCCAGTAGCGGGACTACCGGCAATGAGCAGTTCTTC. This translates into CASSGTTGNEQFF.

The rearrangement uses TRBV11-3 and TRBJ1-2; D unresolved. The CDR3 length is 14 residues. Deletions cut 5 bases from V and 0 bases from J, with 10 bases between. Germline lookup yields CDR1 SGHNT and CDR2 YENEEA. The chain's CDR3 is CASSPTNSNYGYTF. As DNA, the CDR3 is TGTGCCAGCAGCCCGACAAATTCTAACTATGGCTACACCTTC.

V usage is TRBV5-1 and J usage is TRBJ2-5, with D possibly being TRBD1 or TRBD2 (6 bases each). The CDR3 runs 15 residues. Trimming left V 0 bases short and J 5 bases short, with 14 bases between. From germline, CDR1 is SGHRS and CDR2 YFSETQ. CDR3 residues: CASSLESGGWETQYF. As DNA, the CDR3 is TGCGCCAGCAGCTTGGAATCCGGGGGCTGGGAGACCCAGTACTTC.

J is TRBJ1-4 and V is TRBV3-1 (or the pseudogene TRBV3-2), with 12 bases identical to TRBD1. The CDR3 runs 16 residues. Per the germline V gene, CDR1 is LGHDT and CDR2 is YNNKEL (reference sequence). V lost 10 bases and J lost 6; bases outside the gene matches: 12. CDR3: CATGQGARSGYEKLFF. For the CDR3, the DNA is TGTGCCACGGGACAGGGGGCAAGGAGTGGATATGAAAAACTGTTTTTT.

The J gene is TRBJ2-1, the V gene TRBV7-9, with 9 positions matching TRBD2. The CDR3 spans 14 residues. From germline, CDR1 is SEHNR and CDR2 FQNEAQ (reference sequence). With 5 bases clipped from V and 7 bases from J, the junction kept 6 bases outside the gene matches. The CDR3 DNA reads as TGTGCCAGCAGCCCCCAGCGGGGGGTTAATGAGCAGTTCTTC. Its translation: CASSPQRGVNEQFF.

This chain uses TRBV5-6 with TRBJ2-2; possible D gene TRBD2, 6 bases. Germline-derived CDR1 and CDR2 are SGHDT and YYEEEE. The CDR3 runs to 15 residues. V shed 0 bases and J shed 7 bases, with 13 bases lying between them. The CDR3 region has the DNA TGTGCCAGCAGCTTGGCCGGAGCTAGCGACGGGGAGCTGTTTTTT. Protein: CASSLAGASDGELFF. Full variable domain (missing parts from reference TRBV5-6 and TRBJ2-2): DAGVTQSPTHLIKTRGQQVTLRCSPKSGHDTVSWYQQALGQGPQFIFQYYEEEERQRGNFPDRFSGHQFPNYSSELNVNALLLGDSALYLCASSLAGASDGELFFGEGSRLTVL.

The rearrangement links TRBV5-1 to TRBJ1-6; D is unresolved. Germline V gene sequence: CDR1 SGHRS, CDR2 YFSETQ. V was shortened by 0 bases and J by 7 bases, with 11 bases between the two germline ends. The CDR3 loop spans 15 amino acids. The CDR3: CASSLDGLLNSPLHF. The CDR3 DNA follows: TGCGCCAGCAGCTTGGACGGACTACTAAATTCACCCCTCCACTTT.

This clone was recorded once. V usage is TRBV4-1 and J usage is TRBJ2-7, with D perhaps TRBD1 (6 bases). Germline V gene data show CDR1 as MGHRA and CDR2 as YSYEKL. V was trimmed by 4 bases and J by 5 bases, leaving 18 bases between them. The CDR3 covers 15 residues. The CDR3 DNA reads TGCGCCAGCAGCCCAACAGGGTTTGATCGGAACGAGCAGTACTTC. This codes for CASSPTGFDRNEQYF.

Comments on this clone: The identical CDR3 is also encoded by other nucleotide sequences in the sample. This CDR3 is CASSSDSYEQYF. DNA for the CDR3: TGTGCCAGCAGTTCGGACAGCTACGAGCAGTACTTC. V usage is TRBV6-5 and J usage is TRBJ2-7, with TRBD1 as a possible D gene (6 bases). Germline-derived CDR1 and CDR2 are MNHEY and SVGAGI. Trimming removed 4 bases at V and 3 bases at J, with 7 bases between. The CDR3 has 12 residues.

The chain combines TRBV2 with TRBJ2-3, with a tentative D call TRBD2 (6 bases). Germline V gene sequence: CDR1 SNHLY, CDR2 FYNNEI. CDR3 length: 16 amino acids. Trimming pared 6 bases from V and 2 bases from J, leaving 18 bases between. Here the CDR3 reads CASRGYSGSNTDTQYF. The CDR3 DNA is TGTGCCAGCAGGGGTTATAGCGGATCAAACACAGATACGCAGTATTTT.

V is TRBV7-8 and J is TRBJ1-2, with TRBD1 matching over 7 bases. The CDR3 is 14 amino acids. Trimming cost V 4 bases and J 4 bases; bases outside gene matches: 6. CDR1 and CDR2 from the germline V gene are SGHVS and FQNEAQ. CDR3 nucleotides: TGTGCCAGCAGCTACACCGGGACAGCCTATGGCTACACCTTC. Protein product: CASSYTGTAYGYTF.

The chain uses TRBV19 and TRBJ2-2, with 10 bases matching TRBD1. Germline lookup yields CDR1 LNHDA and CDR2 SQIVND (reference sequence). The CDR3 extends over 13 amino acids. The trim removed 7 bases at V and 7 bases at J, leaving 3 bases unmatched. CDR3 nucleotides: TGTGCCAGTATGGACAGGGGGAGCGGGGAGCTGTTTTTT. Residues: CASMDRGSGELFF.

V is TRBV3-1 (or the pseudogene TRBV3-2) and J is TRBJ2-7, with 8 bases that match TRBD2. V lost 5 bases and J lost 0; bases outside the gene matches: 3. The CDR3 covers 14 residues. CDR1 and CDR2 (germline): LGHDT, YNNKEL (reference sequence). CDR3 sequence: CASSDSGISYEQYF. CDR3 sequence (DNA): TGTGCCAGCAGCGATAGCGGGATCTCCTACGAGCAGTACTTC.

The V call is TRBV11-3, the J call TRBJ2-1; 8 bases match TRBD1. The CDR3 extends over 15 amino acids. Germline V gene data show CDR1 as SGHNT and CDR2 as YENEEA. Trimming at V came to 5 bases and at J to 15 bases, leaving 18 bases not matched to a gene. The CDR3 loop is CASSTHRDRLKGTFF. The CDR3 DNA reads TGTGCCAGCAGCACCCACCGGGACAGGTTAAAAGGGACGTTCTTC.

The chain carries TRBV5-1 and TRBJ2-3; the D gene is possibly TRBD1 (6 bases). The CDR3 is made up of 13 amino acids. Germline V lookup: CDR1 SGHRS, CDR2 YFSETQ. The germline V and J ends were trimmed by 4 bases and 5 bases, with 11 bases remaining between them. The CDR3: CASSHRAGDTQYF. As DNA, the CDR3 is TGCGCCAGCAGCCACAGGGCGGGAGATACGCAGTATTTT.

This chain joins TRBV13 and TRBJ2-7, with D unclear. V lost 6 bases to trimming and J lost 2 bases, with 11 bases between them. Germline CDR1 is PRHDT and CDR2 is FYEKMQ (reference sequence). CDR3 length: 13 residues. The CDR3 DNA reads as TGTGCCAGCAGGCGCACTAACACCTACGAGCAGTACTTC. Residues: CASRRTNTYEQYF.

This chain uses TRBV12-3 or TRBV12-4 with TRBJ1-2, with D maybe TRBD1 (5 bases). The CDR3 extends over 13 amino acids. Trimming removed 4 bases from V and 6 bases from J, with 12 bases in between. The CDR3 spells CASSYETVNGYTF. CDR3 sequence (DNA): TGTGCCAGCAGTTACGAGACAGTAAATGGCTACACCTTC.